Listed below are T cell receptor beta chains from one sample, sequenced in a study of blood T cells in healthy people across ages. Via MiXCR, TCRdb re-called the 5' RACE reads, giving one row per CDR3 protein. Of under 800,000 distinct CDR3 sequences listed, around 21% are singletons. Sequencing was carried out using blood. The receptors here all came from a man aged 70-80 years in good health. Both conserved end residues are part of each CDR3. A D gene is named only where the DNA matches it firmly. Size is stated for part of the rows, as once, few or many counts, or as a class when the clone is expanded.

size	V	J	D	DNA	CDR3
few	TRBV20-1	TRBJ2-7	NA	TGCAGTGCTACCCGTACTAGATCCTACGAGCAGTACTTC	CSATRTRSYEQYF
NA	TRBV29-1	TRBJ1-4	NA	TGCAGCGTTGACCAGGGGGAAAAACTGTTTTTT	CSVDQGEKLFF
few	TRBV18	TRBJ1-1	NA	TGTGCCAGCTCACGGGGCGCCACTGAAGCTTTCTTT	CASSRGATEAFF
NA	TRBV6-5	TRBJ1-1	NA	TGTGCCAGCAGTTCCCTCCCAGGGAACACTGAAGCTTTCTTT	CASSSLPGNTEAFF
few	TRBV20-1	TRBJ2-3	TRBD2	TGCAGTGCTTCACTAGCGGGAGGCGCAGATACGCAGTATTTT	CSASLAGGADTQYF
few	TRBV7-9	TRBJ2-5	NA	TGTGCCAGCAGCCCACGCGCCCCAAAGCCCCAGTACTTC	CASSPRAPKPQYF
NA	TRBV20-1	TRBJ2-2	NA	TGCAGTGCTAGAGATAGTGGGCAGGCGAACACCGGGGAGCTGTTTTTT	CSARDSGQANTGELFF
NA	TRBV20-1	TRBJ2-3	NA	TGCAGTGCGGTCCGTTCGGGAGAGGGAGATACGCAGTATTTT	CSAVRSGEGDTQYF
few	TRBV2	TRBJ1-6	TRBD1	TGTGCCAGCAGGGACAGGGGTTTCAGTTCACCCCTCCACTTT	CASRDRGFSSPLHF
NA	TRBV5-1	TRBJ2-4	NA	TGCGCCAGCAGCTTGGACATACAGAGAGCCAAAAACATTCAGTACTTC	CASSLDIQRAKNIQYF
NA	TRBV3-1	TRBJ2-1	NA	TGTGCCAGCAGCCAAATGGCGGACGGTGAGCAGTTCTTC	CASSQMADGEQFF
NA	TRBV25-1	TRBJ2-1	TRBD2	TGTGCCAGCAGTGGTCTAGCGGGAGGGTTAAATGAGCAGTTCTTC	CASSGLAGGLNEQFF
NA	TRBV28	TRBJ2-7	TRBD2	TGTGCCAGCAGGACTAGCGGGTCTGTGCAGTACTTC	CASRTSGSVQYF
few	TRBV27	TRBJ2-1	NA	TGTGCCAGTGGGGGTAGTGAGCAGTTCTTC	CASGGSEQFF
many	TRBV7-3	TRBJ1-5	NA	TGTGCCAGCAGCTTAAGGAGCCGAAAAAAGGCAAATCAGCCCCAGCATTTT	CASSLRSRKKANQPQHF
few	TRBV6-6	TRBJ2-2	NA	TGTGCCAGCAGTTACCCTGAAACCGGGGAGCTGTTTTTT	CASSYPETGELFF
NA	TRBV7-8	TRBJ1-4	NA	TGTGCCAGCAGCTTAGCGGGTGGGGCAACTAATGAAAAACTGTTTTTT	CASSLAGGATNEKLFF
NA	TRBV20-1	TRBJ2-3	NA	TGCAGTGCTGGAGATGAAGCGGGTGCGGATACGCAGTATTTT	CSAGDEAGADTQYF
few	TRBV6-5	TRBJ1-4	NA	TGTGCCAGCAGCTCGAGGGGGGGCGAAAAACTGTTTTTT	CASSSRGGEKLFF
NA	TRBV10-3	TRBJ1-5	NA	TGTGCCATCAGCGGGATGAGCAATCAGCCCCAGCATTTT	CAISGMSNQPQHF
NA	TRBV5-1	TRBJ2-5	TRBD2	TGCGCCAGCAGCGGCGGGACTAGCGGCCAAGAGACCCAGTACTTC	CASSGGTSGQETQYF
few	TRBV12-3/TRBV12-4	TRBJ2-2	TRBD2	TGTGCCAGCAGTTTCACGGCTAGCGGGATCCCGGGAAACACCGGGGAGCTGTTTTTT	CASSFTASGIPGNTGELFF
NA	TRBV12-3/TRBV12-4	TRBJ2-1	NA	TGTGCCAGCAGAACCGAGGACTACAATGAGCAGTTCTTC	CASRTEDYNEQFF
NA	TRBV5-1	TRBJ2-1	NA	TGCGCCAGCAGCCGAGCAAGGGGTTTGGGGGATGAGCAGTTCTTC	CASSRARGLGDEQFF
NA	TRBV14	TRBJ2-1	TRBD2	TGTGCCAGCAGCCTTAGCGGGAGCCACAGACGTAATGAGCAGTTCTTC	CASSLSGSHRRNEQFF
NA	TRBV20-1	TRBJ2-5	NA	TGCAGTGCCGTAGTAGTACGGGAGACCCAGTACTTC	CSAVVVRETQYF
few	TRBV18	TRBJ2-5	NA	TGTGCCAGCTCACCATCTTTGGAGACCCAGTACTTC	CASSPSLETQYF
NA	TRBV12-3/TRBV12-4	TRBJ2-3	NA	TGTGCCAGCAGTTTTCATAGGGGGTGGACAGATACGCAGTATTTT	CASSFHRGWTDTQYF
NA	TRBV7-2	TRBJ1-5	NA	TGTGCCAGCAGCCTCGTCAGGGCTTATCAGCCCCAGCATTTT	CASSLVRAYQPQHF
NA	TRBV6-6	TRBJ2-1	TRBD2	TGTGCCAGCAGTTACGAAGCGGGGATTCCGAATGAGCAGTTCTTC	CASSYEAGIPNEQFF
NA	TRBV15	TRBJ1-6	NA	TGTGCCGCCACTTCGGGGACCGATTCACCCCTCCACTTT	CAATSGTDSPLHF
NA	TRBV5-1	TRBJ1-1	NA	TGCGCCAGCAGCTTGGAACCACCGCTGGGAGCTTTCTTT	CASSLEPPLGAFF
NA	TRBV5-1	TRBJ2-7	TRBD2	TGCGCCAGCAGTCATACTAGCGGGATAGACGAGCAGTACTTC	CASSHTSGIDEQYF
few	TRBV29-1	TRBJ1-1	NA	TGCAGCGCCGCCGGGACACCAAACACTGAAGCTTTCTTT	CSAAGTPNTEAFF
few	TRBV18	TRBJ2-7	TRBD1	TGTGCCAGCTCACCATTCCCGGGACAGGGGGACGAGCAGTACTTC	CASSPFPGQGDEQYF
NA	TRBV3-1	TRBJ2-5	NA	TGTGCCAGCAGCCAAGAATCTATAGGGAGAAAAGAGACCCAGTACTTC	CASSQESIGRKETQYF
NA	TRBV7-9	TRBJ2-3	NA	TGTGCCAGCAGCAAACGGGAGCCGAGTACAGATACGCAGTATTTT	CASSKREPSTDTQYF
NA	TRBV12-3/TRBV12-4	TRBJ1-4	NA	TGTGCCAGCAGTTCCACCGGCCAAGAAAAACTGTTTTTT	CASSSTGQEKLFF
NA	TRBV7-2	TRBJ2-7	NA	TGTGCCAGCAGATTAGGGGGATACGAGCAGTACTTC	CASRLGGYEQYF